This passage covers 11 T cell receptor beta chains from one sample sequenced in a study of blood T cell repertoires in COVID-19. Data came from immunoSEQ multiplex PCR; TCRdb stores just in-frame clones and leaves some out. The sample includes 250,000 to 300,000 clones, about nine tenths of them seen just once. Sequencing was done on a sample of PBMCs or T cells enriched from blood (not recorded which). Receptors originate from a woman aged 35 to 49 who had recovered from COVID-19.

The chain couples TRBV18 to TRBJ2-1; TRBD1 agrees at 9 bases. There are 16 residues in the CDR3. Germline loops: CDR1 KGHSH, CDR2 LQKENI. The V and J ends lost 4 bases and 3 bases, in that order; junction bases with no gene match: 7. The CDR3 DNA reads TGTGCCAGCTCACAAACGGGACAGGGATTCTACAATGAGCAGTTCTTC. This codes for CASSQTGQGFYNEQFF. Complete variable domain (other parts from reference TRBV18 and TRBJ2-1): NAGVMQNPRHLVRRRGQEARLRCSPMKGHSHVYWYRQLPEEGLKFMVYLQKENIIDESGMPKERFSAEFPKEGPSILRIQQVVRGDSAAYFCASSQTGQGFYNEQFFGPGTRLTVL.

V usage is TRBV9 and J usage is TRBJ1-2, with D possibly matching TRBD1 (6 bases). Germline loops: CDR1 SGDLS, CDR2 YYNGEE. V was trimmed by 3 bases and J by 8 bases, leaving 11 bases between them. The CDR3 sequence is 12 residues long. CDR3 nucleotides: TGTGCCAGCAGCGAGGCGGGGGCCGGCTACACCTTC. Encoded protein: CASSEAGAGYTF. The full variable domain, with the rest looked up from reference TRBV9 and TRBJ1-2, is DSGVTQTPKHLITATGQRVTLRCSPRSGDLSVYWYQQSLDQGLQFLIQYYNGEERAKGNILERFSAQQFPDLHSELNLSSLELGDSALYFCASSEAGAGYTFGSGTRLTVV.

The rearrangement links TRBV3-1 (or the pseudogene TRBV3-2) to TRBJ2-5; D ambiguous. This CDR3 contains 13 residues. The germline CDR1 and CDR2 sequences are LGHDT and YNNKEL (reference sequence). V lost 6 bases, J lost 5 bases, and 13 bases lay in between. Written as DNA, the CDR3 is TGTGCCAGCAGACCAACCACTGAGGAGACCCAGTACTTC. Protein product: CASRPTTEETQYF.

The rearrangement joins TRBV5-4 to TRBJ1-1; tentative D call: TRBD1 (6 bases). CDR1 is SGHNT and CDR2 is YYREEE in the germline V gene (reference sequence). The germline V and J ends were trimmed by 0 bases and 5 bases, with 14 bases remaining between them. There are 15 residues in the CDR3. CDR3 sequence: CASSLAAGARTEAFF. The CDR3 nucleotides are TGTGCCAGCAGCTTGGCCGCGGGGGCGCGTACTGAAGCTTTCTTT.

The chain links TRBV5-1 to TRBJ1-3; D might be TRBD1 (5 bases). Trimming left V 4 bases short and J 4 bases short, with 15 bases between. Looked up from germline, CDR1 is SGHRS and CDR2 is YFSETQ. The CDR3 is 15 residues long. CDR3 region: CASSPPPGGGNTIYF. The CDR3, as DNA: TGCGCCAGCAGCCCACCCCCCGGGGGAGGAAACACCATATATTTT.

V gene TRBV11-2 combines with J gene TRBJ2-3; D ambiguous. Deletions cut 5 bases from V and 0 bases from J, with 6 bases between. Germline V gene lookup returns CDR1 SGHAT and CDR2 FQNNGV. This CDR3 comprises 13 residues. The CDR3 DNA sequence: TGTGCCAGCAGCCCCGGGAGCACAGATACGCAGTATTTT. This sequence encodes CASSPGSTDTQYF.

The chain uses TRBV23-1 and TRBJ2-1, with D perhaps TRBD2 (5 bases). TRBV23-1 is recorded as an ORF, its role being uncertain. This CDR3 has 16 amino acids. Deletions cut 4 bases from V and 0 bases from J, with 13 bases between. The CDR3 is CASSLRGIPSYNEQFF. CDR3 nucleotides: TGCGCCAGCAGTCTGAGAGGGATCCCCTCCTACAATGAGCAGTTCTTC.

The rearrangement links TRBV30 to TRBJ2-7, with D unclear. Germline V CDR1 and CDR2: GTSNPN, SVGIG (reference sequence). V was clipped by 0 bases and J by 4 bases, with 4 bases between them. This CDR3 has 11 amino acids. The CDR3 loop reads CAWSVLYEQYF. For the CDR3, the DNA is TGTGCCTGGAGTGTACTTTACGAGCAGTACTTC.

The chain recombines TRBV3-1 (or the pseudogene TRBV3-2) with TRBJ1-6; maybe TRBD1 (6 bases). V was trimmed by 6 bases and J by 0 bases, leaving 9 bases between them. This CDR3 spans 15 amino acids. Germline assignment: CDR1 LGHDT and CDR2 YNNKEL (reference sequence). The CDR3 loop reads CASRAGASYNSPLHF. CDR3 DNA sequence: TGTGCCAGCAGAGCAGGGGCCTCCTATAATTCACCCCTCCACTTT.

In the case of this clone: This sample also contains other DNA sequences that code for the same CDR3. The CDR3 coding sequence is TGTGCCAGCAGCCTAAGGGGCGGCACTGAAGCTTTCTTT. Protein sequence: CASSLRGGTEAFF. The chain recombines TRBV5-4 with TRBJ1-1, with TRBD1 as a possible D gene (5 bases). V lost 4 bases, J lost 4 bases, and 11 bases lay in between. The germline gives CDR1 SGHNT, CDR2 YYREEE (reference sequence). The CDR3 length is 13 residues.

V and J are TRBV15 and TRBJ2-7; TRBD2 matches 7 bases. The CDR3 extends over 14 amino acids. The trim removed 0 bases at V and 3 bases at J, leaving 2 bases unmatched. Germline V gene data show CDR1 as LNHNV and CDR2 as YYDKDF (reference sequence). CDR3 in DNA: TGTGCCACCAGCAGAGATACTAGCGACTACGAGCAGTACTTC. The encoded protein is CATSRDTSDYEQYF. Combining the CDR3 with reference TRBV15 and TRBJ2-7 gives the whole variable domain DAMVIQNPRYQVTQFGKPVTLSCSQTLNHNVMYWYQQKSSQAPKLLFHYYDKDFNNEADTPDNFQSRRPNTSFCFLDIRSPGLGDTAMYLCATSRDTSDYEQYFGPGTRLTVT.